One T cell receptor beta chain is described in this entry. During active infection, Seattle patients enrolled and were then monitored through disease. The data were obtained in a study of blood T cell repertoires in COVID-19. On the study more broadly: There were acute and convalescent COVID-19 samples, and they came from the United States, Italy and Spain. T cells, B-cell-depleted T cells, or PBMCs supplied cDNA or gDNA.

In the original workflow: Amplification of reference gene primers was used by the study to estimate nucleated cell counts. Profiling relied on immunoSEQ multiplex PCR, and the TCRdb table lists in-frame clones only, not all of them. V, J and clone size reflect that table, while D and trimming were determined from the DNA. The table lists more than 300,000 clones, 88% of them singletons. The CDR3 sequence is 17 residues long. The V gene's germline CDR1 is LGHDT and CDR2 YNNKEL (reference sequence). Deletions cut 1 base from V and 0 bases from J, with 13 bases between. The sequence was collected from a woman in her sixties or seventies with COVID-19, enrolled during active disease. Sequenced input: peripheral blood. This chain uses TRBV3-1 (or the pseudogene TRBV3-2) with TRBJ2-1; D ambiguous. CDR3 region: CASSQGLFVSSYNEQFF. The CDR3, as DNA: TGTGCCAGCAGCCAAGGACTGTTCGTTAGCTCCTACAATGAGCAGTTCTTC.